The present TCR beta chain was sequenced within a study of blood T cell repertoires in COVID-19. Generated by immunoSEQ multiplex PCR, the TCRdb table keeps only in-frame clones and is missing some. The sample has 50,000 to 60,000 clones, 90% seen once. V was clipped by 4 bases and J by 1 base, with 16 bases between them. Per germline, CDR1 SGHNT and CDR2 YYREEE (reference sequence). This CDR3 region has 16 residues. The sample taken for sequencing was peripheral blood. This receptor was obtained from a man between 35 and 55 years old with acute or convalescent COVID-19. V usage is TRBV5-4 and J usage is TRBJ2-3; D not certain. The chain's CDR3 is CASSGQTAVGTDTQYF. CDR3 in DNA: TGTGCCAGCAGCGGCCAGACGGCGGTGGGCACAGATACGCAGTATTTT.